The 32 T cell receptor beta chains presented below share a single source sample, sequenced in a study of a mutant IDH1 vaccine in newly diagnosed glioma. This table comes from immunoSEQ multiplex PCR, and its TCRdb copy is limited to in-frame clones, with some not included. Altogether 25,000 to 35,000 clones are present, 85% to 90% being singletons, with the ten largest covering more than 20%. Their antigens remain unidentified. Noted time point: week 11, during vaccination. Doses of 300 ug of mutant IDH1 20-mer peptide were given with topical imiquimod. The starting material was PBMCs, obtained from a glioma patient whose treatment included an IDH1 peptide vaccine. All receptors derive from a man between 18 and 35 years old with glioma.

The chain employs TRBV5-4 and TRBJ2-7; no definite D call. Germline values: CDR1 SGHNT, CDR2 YYREEE (reference sequence). Trimming took off 5 bases at V and 0 bases at J, with 9 bases between the two ends. The CDR3 spans 13 residues. CDR3 DNA: TGTGCCAGCAGTTCTCGCGACTCCTACGAGCAGTACTTC. This gives the protein CASSSRDSYEQYF.

V usage is TRBV30 and J usage is TRBJ2-1; D gene uncertain. The CDR3 extends over 11 amino acids. The germline V gene has CDR1 GTSNPN and CDR2 SVGIG (reference sequence). Written as DNA, the CDR3 is TGTGGCATACGGAGTTACAATGAGCAGTTCTTC. Its protein product is CGIRSYNEQFF.

The chain uses TRBV5-6 and TRBJ2-2; 9 bases are a match to TRBD2. CDR1 and CDR2 from the germline V gene are SGHDT and YYEEEE. J lost 1 base, V lost 4 bases, and 5 bases had no gene match. The CDR3 loop spans 16 amino acids. The CDR3: CASSPSAGGNTGELFF. The CDR3 DNA follows: TGTGCCAGCAGCCCCTCAGCGGGAGGGAACACCGGGGAGCTGTTTTTT.

J is TRBJ1-1 and V is TRBV4-2; D is unclear. The CDR3 loop spans 12 amino acids. Germline CDR1 reads LGHNA; CDR2 reads YNFKEQ. The V end was cut by 4 bases, the J end by 5 bases, with 8 bases between. The CDR3: CASSLAGTEAFF. In DNA, the CDR3 is TGTGCCAGCAGCCTAGCCGGAACTGAAGCTTTCTTT.

This chain links TRBV6-1 with TRBJ2-7, with TRBD2 as a possible D gene (5 bases). CDR1 MNHNS and CDR2 SASEGT come from the germline V gene. V lost 0 bases, J lost 6 bases, and 12 bases lay in between. The CDR3 consists of 14 residues. The CDR3 loop is CASSEAGVMGEQYF. The CDR3 DNA follows: TGTGCCAGCAGTGAAGCCGGGGTAATGGGCGAGCAGTACTTC.

This chain connects TRBV9 to TRBJ2-3; D gene unclear. The CDR3 runs to 13 residues. Germline V lookup: CDR1 SGDLS, CDR2 YYNGEE. V was trimmed by 4 bases and J by 0 bases, leaving 6 bases between them. CDR3: CASSKASTDTQYF. CDR3 in DNA: TGTGCCAGCAGCAAGGCTAGCACAGATACGCAGTATTTT.

This clone was seen only once. This chain links TRBV5-6 with TRBJ2-5, with 10 bases matching TRBD2. Germline CDR1 SGHDT, CDR2 YYEEEE. Trimming at V came to 4 bases and at J to 4 bases, leaving 7 bases not matched to a gene. The CDR3 extends over 15 amino acids. CDR3 residues: CASSRTSGMIETQYF. The CDR3 bases are TGTGCCAGCAGCCGAACTAGCGGGATGATAGAGACCCAGTACTTC. Using reference TRBV5-6 and TRBJ2-5 for the parts outside the CDR3, the full variable domain is DAGVTQSPTHLIKTRGQQVTLRCSPKSGHDTVSWYQQALGQGPQFIFQYYEEEERQRGNFPDRFSGHQFPNYSSELNVNALLLGDSALYLCASSRTSGMIETQYFGPGTRLLVL.

The J gene is TRBJ1-1, the V gene TRBV7-2; D uncertain. The germline gives CDR1 SGHTA, CDR2 FQGNSA. The CDR3 runs to 11 residues. Trimming stripped 6 bases from V and 4 bases from J, with 6 bases between. CDR3: CASSWGTEAFF. The CDR3 nucleotides are TGTGCCAGCAGTTGGGGCACTGAAGCTTTCTTT.

The count of this clone is one. The chain combines TRBV27 with TRBJ1-1; D is unclear. V was trimmed by 6 bases and J by 1 base, leaving 9 bases between them. The CDR3 extends over 13 amino acids. Per the germline V gene, CDR1 is MNHEY and CDR2 is SMNVEV (reference sequence). The CDR3 loop reads CASSLTRNTEAFF. For the CDR3, the DNA is TGTGCCAGCAGCCTTACCCGGAACACTGAAGCTTTCTTT.

The V call is TRBV15, the J call TRBJ1-2, with TRBD1 as a possible D gene (5 bases). With 1 base removed from V and 0 bases from J, the gap between germline ends came to 6 bases. CDR1 is LNHNV and CDR2 is YYDKDF in the germline V gene (reference sequence). The CDR3 runs 14 residues. Here the CDR3 reads CATSRAGANYGYTF. In DNA, the CDR3 is TGTGCCACCAGCAGAGCGGGGGCTAACTATGGCTACACCTTC.

This chain joins TRBV5-4 and TRBJ2-3; possibly TRBD1 for D (8 bases). Trimming left V 10 bases short and J 4 bases short, with 22 bases between. The CDR3 is 15 amino acids. Germline-derived CDR1 and CDR2 are SGHNT and YYREEE (reference sequence). The CDR3 is CAAGDDRGKADTQYF. The CDR3 DNA is TGTGCCGCGGGAGACGACAGGGGTAAGGCAGATACGCAGTATTTT. Together with reference TRBV5-4 and TRBJ2-3, the CDR3 gives the full variable domain: ETGVTQSPTHLIKTRGQQVTLRCSSQSGHNTVSWYQQALGQGPQFIFQYYREEENGRGNFPPRFSGLQFPNYSSELNVNALELDDSALYLCAAGDDRGKADTQYFGPGTRLTVL.

This chain joins TRBV29-1 and TRBJ1-4, with D unresolved. This CDR3 region has 14 residues. V dropped 5 bases and J dropped 5 bases, with 15 bases sitting between them. CDR1 is SQVTM, CDR2 ANQGSEA, per germline. CDR3 DNA sequence: TGCAGCGTTCCACTACCTGGAGGGAATGAAAAACTGTTTTTT. It translates to CSVPLPGGNEKLFF.

The V call is TRBV4-1, the J call TRBJ1-1; D remains ambiguous. V dropped 8 bases and J dropped 4 bases, with 14 bases sitting between them. From germline, CDR1 is MGHRA and CDR2 YSYEKL. The CDR3 consists of 13 residues. The CDR3 DNA follows: TGCGCCAGCCGCCTACGGGAGGGCACTGAAGCTTTCTTT. This sequence encodes CASRLREGTEAFF.

This clone came up once. The V call is TRBV30, the J call TRBJ2-7; no reliable D call. There are 13 residues in the CDR3. CDR1 is GTSNPN and CDR2 is SVGIG in the germline V gene (reference sequence). V was trimmed by 3 bases and J by 6 bases, leaving 15 bases between them. The CDR3, as DNA: TGTGCCTGGAGCGCCACCGGACCCTCCGAGCAGTACTTC. It yields the protein CAWSATGPSEQYF.

This sequence joins TRBV29-1 and TRBJ1-3; unclear D gene. This CDR3 spans 13 amino acids. V was cut by 2 bases and J by 0 bases, with 5 bases left in between. Germline V lookup: CDR1 SQVTM, CDR2 ANQGSEA. The CDR3: CSVEKVSGNTIYF. The DNA for the CDR3 is TGCAGCGTTGAAAAGGTCTCTGGAAACACCATATATTTT.

The chain employs TRBV5-6 and TRBJ2-1; D might be TRBD1 or TRBD2, each matching 5 bases. The CDR3 has 16 amino acids. The germline gives CDR1 SGHDT, CDR2 YYEEEE. With 0 bases removed from V and 10 bases from J, the gap between germline ends came to 20 bases. This chain's CDR3 is CASSLANQRPWGEQFF. CDR3 DNA: TGTGCCAGCAGCTTGGCCAACCAGCGCCCGTGGGGGGAGCAGTTCTTC.

J is TRBJ1-2 and V is TRBV27; D remains unclear. In germline, CDR1 is MNHEY, CDR2 SMNVEV (reference sequence). The CDR3 totals 15 residues. The V end lost 0 bases, the J end lost 6 bases, and 14 bases lay between the germline ends. CDR3 DNA sequence: TGTGCCAGCAGTTTATCCCTACCGGGGATTAATGGCTACACCTTC. It specifies CASSLSLPGINGYTF.

This chain uses TRBV4-2 with TRBJ2-4, with a tentative D call TRBD2 (5 bases). The CDR3 is 18 amino acids. Between the trimmed V and J ends, which lost 0 bases and 5 bases, there was a span of 20 bases. Germline V gene lookup returns CDR1 LGHNA and CDR2 YNFKEQ. The CDR3 nucleotides read TGTGCCAGCAGCCAAGATCCGAATGACGCCCTGGGAGAAAACATTCAGTACTTC. Translating gives CASSQDPNDALGENIQYF.

The chain joins TRBV29-1 to TRBJ2-3; tentatively, D is TRBD2 (6 bases). CDR3 length equals 10 residues. CDR1 and CDR2 (germline): SQVTM, ANQGSEA. CDR3 bases: TGCAGTGCGGGATCGGATACGCAGTATTTT. It is translated as CSAGSDTQYF.

This clone is a singleton in its sample. V gene TRBV7-9 combines with J gene TRBJ1-2; D possibly corresponds to TRBD1 (6 bases). V was cut by 5 bases and J by 7 bases, with 23 bases left in between. This CDR3 has 16 residues. CDR1 and CDR2 (germline): SEHNR, FQNEAQ (reference sequence). The CDR3 here is CASSMNRDTTKGGYTF. The CDR3 coding sequence is TGTGCCAGCAGCATGAACCGGGACACAACTAAAGGTGGCTACACCTTC.

As concerns this clone: An end of the junction differs from the germline gene, which may be a read error. This chain joins TRBV5-1 and TRBJ2-7; TRBD1 matches at 10 bases. This CDR3 has 12 residues. Germline V gene lookup returns CDR1 SGHRS and CDR2 YFSETQ. The CDR3, as DNA: TGCGCCAGCAGCTCCGGACAGGGGGACGTGCACTTC. Amino acid sequence: CASSSGQGDVHF.

This clone was counted a single time. The chain carries TRBV6-5 and TRBJ2-5; D is undetermined. Germline CDR1 MNHEY, CDR2 SVGAGI. V was clipped by 5 bases and J by 2 bases, with 6 bases between them. The CDR3 sequence is 12 residues long. CDR3 region: CASSSRQETQYF. The DNA of the CDR3 is TGTGCCAGCAGTAGCCGACAAGAGACCCAGTACTTC.

The chain joins TRBV7-2 to TRBJ1-2, with D possibly matching TRBD1 (5 bases). The CDR3 is 15 amino acids. Germline V gives CDR1 SGHTA, CDR2 FQGNSA. Trimming left V 5 bases short and J 4 bases short, with 17 bases between. In nucleotides, the CDR3 is TGTGCCAGCAGCCTCTCCCGGGACGGAGGCTATGGCTACACCTTC. It codes for CASSLSRDGGYGYTF.

The chain links TRBV6-1 to TRBJ1-2; D is undetermined. V was cut by 8 bases and J by 4 bases, with 17 bases left in between. The V gene's germline CDR1 is MNHNS and CDR2 SASEGT. The CDR3 is 14 residues long. Here the CDR3 reads CASGESTYPYGYTF. CDR3 bases: TGTGCCAGCGGGGAGTCGACATACCCCTATGGCTACACCTTC.

This chain uses TRBV4-3 with TRBJ1-2; unclear D gene. In germline, CDR1 is LGHNA, CDR2 YSLEER. This CDR3 comprises 15 residues. V lost 0 bases, J lost 1 base, and 9 bases lay in between. CDR3 sequence: CASSQDFTVNYGYTF. The CDR3 DNA reads as TGCGCCAGCAGCCAAGATTTTACGGTTAACTATGGCTACACCTTC.

About this clone: Different DNA sequences within this sample yield the same CDR3. The chain is built from TRBV20-1 and TRBJ1-1; tentatively, D is TRBD1 (5 bases). Per germline, CDR1 DFQATT and CDR2 SNEGSKA (reference sequence). Trimming shortened V by 6 bases and J by 1 base, and 6 bases separated the two germline ends. The CDR3 runs to 11 residues. For the CDR3, the DNA is TGCAGTGCGGGGGGGAACACTGAAGCTTTCTTT. Translation: CSAGGNTEAFF.

The chain combines TRBV10-3 with TRBJ1-4; D is possibly TRBD1 (6 bases). V was clipped by 3 bases and J by 8 bases, with 16 bases between them. Germline-derived CDR1 and CDR2 are ENHRY and SYGVKD. This CDR3 comprises 15 residues. The CDR3 sequence: CAISDPGGRREKLFF. CDR3 DNA sequence: TGTGCCATCAGTGACCCGGGGGGGCGTCGGGAAAAACTGTTTTTT.

The rearrangement uses TRBV28 and TRBJ1-1; D not resolved. Per germline, CDR1 MDHEN and CDR2 SYDVKM. With 5 bases removed from V and 5 bases from J, the gap between germline ends came to 12 bases. The CDR3 runs 13 residues. CDR3 loop: CASSPAGRTEAFF. The CDR3, as DNA: TGTGCCAGCAGTCCTGCTGGGAGAACTGAAGCTTTCTTT.

A single count supports this clone. The chain combines TRBV28 with TRBJ1-1; D unclear. Germline CDR1 and CDR2: MDHEN and SYDVKM. The germline V and J ends were trimmed by 3 bases and 7 bases, with 9 bases remaining between them. The CDR3 has 12 amino acids. This chain's CDR3 is CASSLTHNEAFF. Here the CDR3 DNA reads TGTGCCAGCAGTTTGACTCATAATGAAGCTTTCTTT.

This clone was detected a few times. V is TRBV5-5 and J is TRBJ2-2; the D call may be TRBD1 or TRBD2 (5 bases each). This CDR3 is 14 amino acids long. Germline CDR1 and CDR2: SGHKS and YYEKEE (reference sequence). Trimming removed 4 bases from V and 0 bases from J, with 7 bases in between. The CDR3 DNA sequence: TGTGCCAGCAGCCCGGGGCCGAACACCGGGGAGCTGTTTTTT. As protein: CASSPGPNTGELFF.

The V gene is TRBV6-5, the J gene TRBJ1-2; perhaps TRBD1 as D (5 bases). Trimming shortened V by 6 bases and J by 7 bases, and 15 bases separated the two germline ends. The CDR3 is 13 residues long. Germline lookup yields CDR1 MNHEY and CDR2 SVGAGI. The CDR3 coding sequence is TGTGCCAGCAGCCCTGGGGGAGGCGGTGGCTACACCTTC. It specifies CASSPGGGGGYTF.

This chain joins TRBV7-2 and TRBJ1-1; D not certain. Trimming removed 1 base at V and 10 bases at J, with 13 bases between. CDR3 length equals 13 residues. In germline, CDR1 is SGHTA, CDR2 FQGNSA. The CDR3 coding sequence is TGTGCCAGCAGCTTAGATCCCTCGGGTGGAGCTTTCTTT. Protein: CASSLDPSGGAFF. Full variable domain (rest looked up from reference TRBV7-2 and TRBJ1-1): GAGVSQSPSNKVTEKGKDVELRCDPISGHTALYWYRQSLGQGLEFLIYFQGNSAPDKSGLPSDRFSAERTGGSVSTLTIQRTQQEDSAVYLCASSLDPSGGAFFGQGTRLTVV.